The TCR beta chain described here comes from a study of OX40 agonist ivuxolimab in advanced cancers. Study outcomes and limitations: Antigen specificity was not determined for the expanded peripheral T cells.

With 2 bases clipped from V and 0 bases from J, the junction kept 4 bases outside the gene matches. In germline, CDR1 is MNHEY, CDR2 SMNVEV (reference sequence). The CDR3 is 15 amino acids. Sequenced by immunoSEQ multiplex PCR; TCRdb stores in-frame clones only, minus some. This repertoire shows some 37,000 clones, over 75% found once; its top ten account for about a fifth. Regarding this clone: Its antigen is unknown.

A history of autoimmune disease or systemic immunosuppression excluded patients. The sequencing here drew on CD4+ or CD8+ T cells sorted from blood, taken in a trial of the OX40 agonist ivuxolimab. The receptor's source is an adult with an advanced solid tumor such as melanoma, head and neck, liver or kidney cancer. The rearrangement uses TRBV27 and TRBJ2-7; 7 bases map to TRBD2. The CDR3 loop is CASSLAGELSYEQYF. The CDR3 coding sequence is TGTGCCAGCAGTTTAGCGGGGGAACTCTCCTACGAGCAGTACTTC.